This T cell receptor (beta chain) was retrieved from a study of blood T cells in healthy people across ages (dated by TCRdb to the mid-2010s). The study in broad terms: In model experiments, template switching captured about one uniquely barcoded TCR beta cDNA molecule for every two T cells. To track age-related changes in TCR beta repertoire diversity, the study relied on deep sequencing normalized with unique cDNA molecular identifiers. To avoid experimental bias, donors of different ages were randomly spread across the sequencing lanes. Two additional independent replicas of 1 million unique cDNA reads from the same blood draw were analyzed for two donors (one aged 18 to 30 and one aged 80 or older). The donors were divided into four age groups: young (average roughly 17 years), middle-aged (approximately 39), aged (around 59) and long-lived (about 90).

What the authors observed across the whole study: Conclusive comparison of naive and antigen-experienced compartments was prevented by the profiling of bulk unsorted PBMCs. As age increased, observed TCR beta diversity per million T cells dropped in a roughly linear way, and a significant reduction was already evident by age roughly 40. Compared with the aged group, more naive CD4+ T cells, fewer expanded clones and increased TCR diversity were shown by the long-lived group, suggesting age selection. Donor CMV infection status was unknown, potentially confounding age-related changes in expanded clonotypes. There was a strong correlation between observed TCR beta diversity and the percentage of naive T cells measured by flow cytometry. Total diversity estimates from one million sequenced T cells were considered lower bounds and underestimates.

A remark on this clonotype: The antigen this receptor binds is unknown. Within one base of it there is no much larger clone, and no base qualities were kept.

Library creation used 5' RACE. Instrument used: Illumina HiSeq 2500. A second about 7 to 12 cycle PCR used a sample-barcoded 5' primer and a J-beta primer mix. A template-switch 5' adaptor carrying 12 random nucleotides introduced a unique molecular identifier onto each TCR beta cDNA molecule. At least 2.5 million CDR3-containing paired-end reads were obtained from each sample. First-strand cDNA synthesis was performed from all RNA using the Mint cDNA synthesis kit, with priming by a TRBC-specific oligonucleotide. Following uracil-DNA glycosylase treatment, all cDNA underwent a first 18-cycle PCR with the universal primers M1SS and BC2_uni_R. The source study handled its data this way. Each sample was normalized by randomly selecting 1 million high-quality reads, each carrying a distinct molecular identifier. Reads with shared molecular identifiers were discarded instead of being binned into consensus sequences. CDR3 identification, clonotype clustering and error correction used MiTCR with a Q25 quality threshold and the strictest error-elimination algorithm. A nonparametric unseen species model with Euler transformation was used to estimate lower-bound total TCR beta diversity. The public sequencing data were trimmed at Q25 with fastp and processed into clonotypes with MiXCR by TCRdb, which kept only in-frame beta chains. When rows share a CDR3 protein, they turn into one entry using the most common DNA and genes. In this record, the V and J calls reflect TCRdb's handling and not the investigators' own analysis. The sample records approximately 690,000 distinct CDR3 sequences, around 38% of which are singletons. Together, the top ten hold 30% of the sample.

The CDR3, from cysteine to phenylalanine, totals 15 residues. Just the 45-base CDR3 DNA is kept, in frame starting at base 1. Trimming at the junction amounts to 4 bases on V and 7 bases on J, and the germline ends lie 17 bases apart. CDR1 SGHDT and CDR2 YYEEEE were looked up in the germline V gene. Systemically healthy Caucasian individuals from Russia, around 39 in total and aged about 6 to 95 years, were included as donors. About 9.8 milliliters of peripheral blood were drawn from each donor into EDTA-treated Vacutainer tubes. Ficoll-Paque density-gradient centrifugation was used to isolate PBMCs, with at least 7 million per sample. Total RNA, at least 5.5 micrograms per sample, was extracted from PBMCs with Trizol reagent. For every donor, flow cytometry on a PBMC aliquot measured the percentage of naive CD45RAhigh/CD27high T cells.

The rearranged segments are TRBV5-6 and TRBJ2-2; no D segment can be confidently identified. The material sequenced was blood. The clonotype was recovered from an elderly man in good health. The CDR3 loop reads CASSKGPYERGELFF. The nucleotide sequence reads TGTGCCAGCAGCAAAGGGCCTTACGAACGCGGGGAGCTGTTTTTT.